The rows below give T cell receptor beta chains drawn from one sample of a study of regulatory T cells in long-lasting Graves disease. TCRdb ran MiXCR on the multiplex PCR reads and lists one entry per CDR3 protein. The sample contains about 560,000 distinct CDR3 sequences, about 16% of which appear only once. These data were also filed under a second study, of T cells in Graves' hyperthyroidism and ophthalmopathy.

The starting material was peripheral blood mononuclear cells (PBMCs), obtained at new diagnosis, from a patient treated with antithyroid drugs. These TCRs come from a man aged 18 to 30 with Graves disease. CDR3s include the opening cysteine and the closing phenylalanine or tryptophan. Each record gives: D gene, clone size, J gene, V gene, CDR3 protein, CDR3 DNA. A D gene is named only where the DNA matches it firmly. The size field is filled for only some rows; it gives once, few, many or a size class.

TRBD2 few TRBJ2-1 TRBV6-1 CASSQEGTSGRYNEQFF TGTGCCAGCAGTCAGGAAGGGACTAGCGGGAGGTACAATGAGCAGTTCTTC
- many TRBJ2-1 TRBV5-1 CASSFTTSTYNEQFF TGCGCCAGCAGCTTCACGACATCCACTTACAATGAGCAGTTCTTC
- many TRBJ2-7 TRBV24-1 CATSDGREQYF TGTGCCACCAGTGATGGACGTGAGCAGTACTTC
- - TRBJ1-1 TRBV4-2 CASSQEGFSLVNTEAFF TGTGCCAGCAGCCAAGAGGGGTTTTCGTTGGTGAACACTGAAGCTTTCTTT
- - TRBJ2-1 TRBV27 CASARRDDSGNEQFF TGTGCCAGCGCACGGAGGGACGACAGTGGCAATGAGCAGTTCTTC
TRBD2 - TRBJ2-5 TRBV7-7 CASSLGGSIQETQYF TGTGCTAGCAGCTTAGGCGGGAGTATTCAAGAGACCCAGTACTTC
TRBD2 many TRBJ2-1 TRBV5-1 CASSRGASGWNDEQFF TGCGCCAGCAGCCGGGGAGCTAGCGGGTGGAACGATGAGCAGTTCTTC
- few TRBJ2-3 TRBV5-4 CASSLVVLGSTDTQYF TGTGCCAGCAGCTTGGTCGTGCTCGGTAGCACAGATACGCAGTATTTT
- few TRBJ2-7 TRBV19 CASSISSYEQYF TGTGCCAGTAGTATCAGCTCCTACGAGCAGTACTTC
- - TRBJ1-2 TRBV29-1 CSVDDSYGYTF TGCAGCGTAGATGACAGCTATGGCTACACCTTC
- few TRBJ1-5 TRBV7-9 CASSPAGRNQPQHF TGTGCCAGCAGCCCTGCGGGGCGCAATCAGCCCCAGCATTTT
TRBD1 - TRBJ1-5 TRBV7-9 CASSKGQGLQPQHF TGTGCCAGCAGTAAGGGACAGGGGCTCCAGCCCCAGCATTTT
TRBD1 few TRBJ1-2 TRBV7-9 CASSPPGTGIYGYTF TGTGCCAGCAGCCCTCCCGGGACAGGGATCTATGGCTACACCTTC
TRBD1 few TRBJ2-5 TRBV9 CASSVVPGGTETQYF TGTGCCAGCAGCGTAGTTCCAGGGGGTACAGAGACCCAGTACTTC
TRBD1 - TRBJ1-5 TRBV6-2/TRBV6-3 CASSYTRGQPQHF TGTGCCAGCAGTTACACCAGGGGGCAGCCCCAGCATTTT
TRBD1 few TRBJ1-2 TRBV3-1 CASSQEWDRGLGYTF TGTGCCAGCAGCCAAGAATGGGACAGGGGGCTTGGCTACACCTTC
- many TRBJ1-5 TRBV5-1 CASSSDAGQPQHF TGCGCCAGCAGTTCGGACGCAGGGCAGCCCCAGCATTTT
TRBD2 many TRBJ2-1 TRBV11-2 CASKSWREFYNEQFF TGTGCCAGCAAGAGTTGGCGGGAGTTTTACAATGAGCAGTTCTTC
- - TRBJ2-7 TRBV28 CAAGGSTTYEQYF TGTGCCGCTGGGGGGAGTACCACCTACGAGCAGTACTTC
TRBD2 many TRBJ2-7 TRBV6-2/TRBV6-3 CASSARGFSPSGATYEQYF TGTGCCAGCAGTGCCAGGGGGTTCTCCCCTAGCGGGGCCACCTACGAGCAGTACTTC
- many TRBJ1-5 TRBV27 CASSLEGIQPQHF TGTGCCAGCAGTTTAGAGGGGATCCAGCCCCAGCATTTT
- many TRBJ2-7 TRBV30 CAWNLDRLSYEQYF TGTGCCTGGAACCTAGACAGGTTGTCCTACGAGCAGTACTTC
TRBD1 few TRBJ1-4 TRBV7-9 CASSLQGAFNEKLFF TGTGCCAGCAGCCTCCAGGGGGCTTTTAATGAAAAACTGTTTTTT
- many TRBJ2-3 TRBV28 CASSYLAATTDTQYF TGTGCCAGCAGTTACTTAGCGGCCACCACAGATACGCAGTATTTT
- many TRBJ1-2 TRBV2 CASSEAGVIYGYTF TGTGCCAGCAGTGAAGCAGGGGTGATCTATGGCTACACCTTC
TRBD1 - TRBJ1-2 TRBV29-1 CSVSAEGGGLKEGYTF TGCAGCGTTTCCGCCGAGGGAGGGGGCCTTAAGGAGGGCTACACCTTC
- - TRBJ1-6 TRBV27 CASSFLPTSSYNSPLHF TGTGCCAGCAGTTTCCTTCCGACAAGCTCCTATAATTCACCCCTCCACTTT